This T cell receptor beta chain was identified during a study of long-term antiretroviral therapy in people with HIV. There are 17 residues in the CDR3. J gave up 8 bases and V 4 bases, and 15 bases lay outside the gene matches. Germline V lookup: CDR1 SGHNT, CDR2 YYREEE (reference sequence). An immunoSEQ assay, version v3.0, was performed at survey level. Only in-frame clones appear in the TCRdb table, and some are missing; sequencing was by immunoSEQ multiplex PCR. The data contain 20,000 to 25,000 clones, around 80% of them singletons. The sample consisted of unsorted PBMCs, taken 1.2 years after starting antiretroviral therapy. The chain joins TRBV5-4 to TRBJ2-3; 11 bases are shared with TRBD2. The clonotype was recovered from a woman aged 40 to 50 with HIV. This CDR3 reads CASSRSSLSGREGTQYF. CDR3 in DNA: TGTGCCAGCAGCCGATCCTCCCTTAGCGGGAGGGAGGGTACGCAGTATTTT.